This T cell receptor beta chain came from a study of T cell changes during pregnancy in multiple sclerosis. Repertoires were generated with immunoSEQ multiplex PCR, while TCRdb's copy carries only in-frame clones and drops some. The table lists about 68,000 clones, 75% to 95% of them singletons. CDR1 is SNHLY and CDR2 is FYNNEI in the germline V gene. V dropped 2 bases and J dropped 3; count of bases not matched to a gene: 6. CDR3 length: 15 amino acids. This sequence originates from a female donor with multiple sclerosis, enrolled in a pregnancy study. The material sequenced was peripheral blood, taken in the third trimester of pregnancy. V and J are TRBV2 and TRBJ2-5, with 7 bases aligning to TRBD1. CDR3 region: CASSEQGQSEETQYF. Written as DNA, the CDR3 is TGTGCCAGCAGTGAACAGGGACAGTCTGAAGAGACCCAGTACTTC.